This is a list of T cell receptor beta chains from one sample in a study of regulatory T cells in long-lasting Graves disease. TCRdb passed the multiplex PCR reads through MiXCR, listing each CDR3 protein once. The sample includes about 620,000 distinct CDR3 sequences, around 17% of them seen just once. This sample was shared with a second study, whose subject was T cells in Graves' hyperthyroidism and ophthalmopathy.

Sample: peripheral blood mononuclear cells (PBMCs), taken at new diagnosis, from a patient treated with antithyroid drugs. All receptors derive from a woman in her 30s with Graves disease. Each CDR3 is given with its conserved first and last residue. Fields, in order: V gene, clone size, J gene, D gene, CDR3 protein, CDR3 DNA. The D gene is left open where the match is weak. Size is omitted from some rows. Given values are once, few, many or a class for expanded clones.

V: TRBV27
size: many
J: TRBJ2-7
D: TRBD2
CDR3: CASSLSLAGTYEQYF
DNA: TGTGCCAGCAGTTTAAGCCTAGCGGGGACCTACGAGCAGTACTTC

V: TRBV7-9
size: many
J: TRBJ2-7
D: .
CDR3: CASSLERSHNEQYF
DNA: TGTGCCAGCAGCTTAGAACGTAGTCACAACGAGCAGTACTTC

V: TRBV18
size: .
J: TRBJ2-1
D: .
CDR3: CASSPGGPFYNEQFF
DNA: TGTGCCAGCTCACCTGGCGGGCCTTTTTACAATGAGCAGTTCTTC

V: TRBV28
size: many
J: TRBJ2-5
D: .
CDR3: CASSSAIRGRETQYF
DNA: TGTGCCAGCAGTTCCGCTATCAGGGGTAGGGAGACCCAGTACTTC

V: TRBV24-1
size: few
J: TRBJ2-1
D: TRBD2
CDR3: CATSDTSGRAGNEQFF
DNA: TGTGCCACCAGTGACACGAGCGGGAGGGCTGGGAATGAGCAGTTCTTC

V: TRBV7-9
size: many
J: TRBJ1-1
D: .
CDR3: CASMLQPNTEAFF
DNA: TGTGCCAGCATGCTCCAACCGAACACTGAAGCTTTCTTT

V: TRBV7-6
size: many
J: TRBJ2-7
D: TRBD2
CDR3: CASSLGTGGGYEQYF
DNA: TGTGCCAGCAGCTTAGGAACGGGAGGAGGCTACGAGCAGTACTTC

V: TRBV28
size: many
J: TRBJ1-5
D: .
CDR3: CASSMAGYNQPQHF
DNA: TGTGCCAGCAGTATGGCAGGGTATAATCAGCCCCAGCATTTT

V: TRBV14
size: many
J: TRBJ1-1
D: TRBD1
CDR3: CASSRLGGRGREDTEAFF
DNA: TGTGCCAGCAGCCGCCTTGGGGGCAGGGGGCGGGAGGACACTGAAGCTTTCTTT

V: TRBV29-1
size: .
J: TRBJ1-2
D: TRBD1
CDR3: CSVRDRGLGGYTF
DNA: TGCAGCGTTAGGGACAGGGGGCTAGGTGGCTACACCTTC

V: TRBV28
size: many
J: TRBJ2-1
D: .
CDR3: CASQREHTYNEQFF
DNA: TGTGCCAGCCAAAGAGAACATACCTACAATGAGCAGTTCTTC

V: TRBV20-1
size: few
J: TRBJ1-5
D: .
CDR3: CSANQGPNQPQHF
DNA: TGCAGTGCTAACCAGGGACCCAATCAGCCCCAGCATTTT

V: TRBV9
size: many
J: TRBJ1-1
D: TRBD1
CDR3: CASSGTGSLGVAEAFF
DNA: TGTGCCAGCAGCGGGACAGGGTCTCTGGGCGTCGCTGAAGCTTTCTTT

V: TRBV12-3/TRBV12-4
size: many
J: TRBJ2-7
D: .
CDR3: CASSFLGGSYEQYF
DNA: TGTGCCAGCAGTTTTCTAGGGGGTTCCTACGAGCAGTACTTC

V: TRBV30
size: many
J: TRBJ2-1
D: .
CDR3: CAWRREGDEQFF
DNA: TGTGCCTGGAGGCGGGAAGGGGATGAGCAGTTCTTC

V: TRBV5-6
size: few
J: TRBJ2-3
D: TRBD2
CDR3: CASSHQLAGQDTQYF
DNA: TGTGCCAGCAGCCATCAGCTAGCGGGACAGGATACGCAGTATTTT

V: TRBV5-5
size: .
J: TRBJ2-7
D: .
CDR3: CASSFDGFYEQYF
DNA: TGTGCCAGCAGCTTTGATGGCTTCTACGAGCAGTACTTC

V: TRBV9
size: few
J: TRBJ2-1
D: TRBD2
CDR3: CASSVGGAGGDNEQFF
DNA: TGTGCCAGCAGCGTAGGTGGTGCGGGAGGGGACAATGAGCAGTTCTTC

V: TRBV6-2/TRBV6-3
size: many
J: TRBJ1-5
D: .
CDR3: CASSNGQPQHF
DNA: TGTGCCAGCAGCAACGGCCAGCCCCAGCATTTT

V: TRBV20-1
size: .
J: TRBJ2-1
D: TRBD2
CDR3: CSARGLAGRNEQFF
DNA: TGCAGTGCTAGAGGACTAGCGGGAAGGAATGAGCAGTTCTTC

V: TRBV12-3/TRBV12-4
size: many
J: TRBJ2-7
D: TRBD1
CDR3: CASSPGTASYEQYF
DNA: TGTGCCAGCAGCCCCGGGACAGCCTCCTACGAGCAGTACTTC

V: TRBV5-1
size: few
J: TRBJ2-3
D: TRBD2
CDR3: CASRTSGAGDTQYF
DNA: TGCGCCAGTAGGACTAGCGGGGCCGGGGATACGCAGTATTTT

V: TRBV20-1
size: few
J: TRBJ1-5
D: .
CDR3: CSASSGPYQPQHF
DNA: TGCAGTGCTAGTTCAGGGCCCTATCAGCCCCAGCATTTT

V: TRBV28
size: .
J: TRBJ1-3
D: .
CDR3: CASSLGGFDSGNTIYF
DNA: TGTGCCAGCAGTTTAGGGGGGTTTGACTCTGGAAACACCATATATTTT

V: TRBV6-1
size: .
J: TRBJ2-5
D: .
CDR3: CASKKAASQVETQYF
DNA: TGTGCCAGCAAAAAAGCAGCTTCACAGGTAGAGACCCAGTACTTC

V: TRBV2
size: many
J: TRBJ2-3
D: TRBD2
CDR3: CASGGTSGRGPDTQYF
DNA: TGTGCCAGCGGGGGGACTAGCGGGAGGGGCCCAGATACGCAGTATTTT

V: TRBV18
size: .
J: TRBJ1-5
D: TRBD1
CDR3: CASSPAGQINQPQHF
DNA: TGTGCCAGCTCACCAGCGGGACAGATCAATCAGCCCCAGCATTTT

V: TRBV6-5
size: few
J: TRBJ2-7
D: .
CDR3: CASSYTNPGEQYF
DNA: TGTGCCAGCAGTTACACGAACCCCGGCGAGCAGTACTTC

V: TRBV25-1
size: few
J: TRBJ1-1
D: .
CDR3: CASSEDNHPMNTEAFF
DNA: TGTGCCAGCAGTGAAGACAACCACCCTATGAACACTGAAGCTTTCTTT

V: TRBV19
size: .
J: TRBJ2-6
D: .
CDR3: CASSINFSGANVLTF
DNA: TGTGCCAGTAGTATAAACTTCTCTGGGGCCAACGTCCTGACTTTC

V: TRBV25-1
size: few
J: TRBJ1-5
D: .
CDR3: CASSVTGLDQPQHF
DNA: TGTGCCAGCAGCGTCACAGGGTTGGATCAGCCCCAGCATTTT

V: TRBV30
size: few
J: TRBJ1-1
D: .
CDR3: CAWSPAKAGQDTEAFF
DNA: TGTGCCTGGAGTCCAGCCAAGGCAGGGCAAGACACTGAAGCTTTCTTT

V: TRBV30
size: .
J: TRBJ1-2
D: TRBD1
CDR3: CACAGRPGQTKQYTF
DNA: TGTGCCTGCGCGGGGAGGCCGGGACAGACCAAGCAGTACACCTTC

V: TRBV7-9
size: few
J: TRBJ1-3
D: .
CDR3: CASSAQGGSGNTIYF
DNA: TGTGCCAGCAGCGCCCAAGGCGGGTCCGGAAACACCATATATTTT

V: TRBV5-6
size: .
J: TRBJ1-5
D: .
CDR3: CASSLRQYYQPQHF
DNA: TGTGCCAGCAGCCTCCGACAGTACTATCAGCCCCAGCATTTT

V: TRBV28
size: once
J: TRBJ2-7
D: TRBD2
CDR3: CASSQELAGPSSYEQYF
DNA: TGTGCCAGCAGCCAAGAGCTAGCGGGTCCTAGCTCCTACGAGCAGTACTTC

V: TRBV5-8
size: few
J: TRBJ2-7
D: TRBD1
CDR3: CASSLLRTGGIYEQYF
DNA: TGTGCCAGCAGCCTATTGAGGACAGGGGGCATATACGAGCAGTACTTC

V: TRBV5-1
size: many
J: TRBJ1-1
D: .
CDR3: CASSFQSLNTEAFF
DNA: TGCGCCAGCAGCTTCCAATCCCTGAACACTGAAGCTTTCTTT

V: TRBV4-2
size: .
J: TRBJ1-1
D: .
CDR3: CASSRRGAGTEAFF
DNA: TGTGCCAGCAGCCGGAGGGGGGCGGGCACTGAAGCTTTCTTT

V: TRBV6-1
size: .
J: TRBJ2-3
D: TRBD2
CDR3: CASSRGGTSGRTDTQYF
DNA: TGTGCCAGCAGTCGGGGGGGGACTAGCGGGAGGACAGATACGCAGTATTTT

V: TRBV12-3/TRBV12-4
size: many
J: TRBJ1-2
D: .
CDR3: CASSPGGSNYGYTF
DNA: TGTGCCAGCAGTCCCGGTGGCAGCAACTATGGCTACACCTTC

V: TRBV27
size: many
J: TRBJ1-1
D: .
CDR3: CASNYRLFRRAFF
DNA: TGTGCCAGCAATTACAGGCTGTTCAGGCGAGCTTTCTTT

V: TRBV28
size: many
J: TRBJ2-7
D: TRBD2
CDR3: CASTFAAGGYEQYF
DNA: TGTGCCAGCACCTTTGCGGCGGGAGGCTACGAGCAGTACTTC